The subject of this entry is one T cell receptor (beta chain). Its antigen is still unknown. CDR1 is MNHNS and CDR2 is SASEGT in the germline V gene. V lost 6 bases, J lost 4 bases, and 10 bases stayed unmatched. The CDR3 is 15 amino acids. The data derive from a study of shared clonotypes between healthy human individuals. Findings of the study overall: Clonotype sharing among donors likely depends on sequencing depth. On the whole, naive subsets had larger estimated richness than memory subsets had.

The method was immunoSEQ multiplex PCR; TCRdb's version includes in-frame clones alone and lacks a portion of them. Here the sample spans 2 million to 3 million clones, approximately 94% being singletons. The TCR comes from a man younger than 35 in good health. Some clones in this sample may be carry-over from other donors' samples. The V gene is TRBV6-1, the J gene TRBJ1-2; 8 bases agree with TRBD1. The sequenced sample consisted of naive CD4+ T cells from PBMCs. Regarding subset: CD45RA+ positively selected. The chain's CDR3 is CASRRTGGGRYGYTF. The CDR3 coding sequence is TGTGCCAGCAGGCGAACAGGGGGTGGTCGCTATGGCTACACCTTC.